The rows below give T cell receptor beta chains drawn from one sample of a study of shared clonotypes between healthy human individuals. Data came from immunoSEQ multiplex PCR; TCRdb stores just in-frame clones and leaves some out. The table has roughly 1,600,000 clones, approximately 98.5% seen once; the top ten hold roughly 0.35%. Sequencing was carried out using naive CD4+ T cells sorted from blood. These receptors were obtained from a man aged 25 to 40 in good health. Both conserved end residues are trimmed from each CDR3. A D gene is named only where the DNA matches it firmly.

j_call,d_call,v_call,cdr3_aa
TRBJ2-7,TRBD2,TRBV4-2,ASSQPLADEQY
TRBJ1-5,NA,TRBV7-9,ASSLTGPHQPQH
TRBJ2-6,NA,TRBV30,AWSVGGTGANVLT
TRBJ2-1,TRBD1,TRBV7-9,ASSSVTGQGYNEQF
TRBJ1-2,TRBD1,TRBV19,ASSMQGAPGYT
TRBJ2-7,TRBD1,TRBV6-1,ASRGSGGVYEQY
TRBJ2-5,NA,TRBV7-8,ASCDRRQETQY
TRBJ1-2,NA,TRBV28,ASSLLVRGGYT
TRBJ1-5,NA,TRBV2,ASSGRLLRGNQPQH
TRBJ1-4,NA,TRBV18,ASSPLGGAINEKLF
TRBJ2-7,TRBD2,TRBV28,ASSLGGSHEQY
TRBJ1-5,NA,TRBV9,ASSVGGSQPQH
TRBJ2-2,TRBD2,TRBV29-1,SVEGVSGAITGELF
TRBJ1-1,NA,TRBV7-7,ASSLVQRPEAF
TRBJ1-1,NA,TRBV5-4,ASSSGLGAF
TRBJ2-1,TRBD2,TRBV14,ASSQENKGGGRAFYNEQF
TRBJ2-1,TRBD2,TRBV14,ASSRLAGVYYNEQF
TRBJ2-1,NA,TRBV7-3,ASSQGSSYNEQF
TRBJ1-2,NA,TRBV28,ASKFSEANYGYT
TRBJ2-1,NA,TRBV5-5,ASSLWGEQF